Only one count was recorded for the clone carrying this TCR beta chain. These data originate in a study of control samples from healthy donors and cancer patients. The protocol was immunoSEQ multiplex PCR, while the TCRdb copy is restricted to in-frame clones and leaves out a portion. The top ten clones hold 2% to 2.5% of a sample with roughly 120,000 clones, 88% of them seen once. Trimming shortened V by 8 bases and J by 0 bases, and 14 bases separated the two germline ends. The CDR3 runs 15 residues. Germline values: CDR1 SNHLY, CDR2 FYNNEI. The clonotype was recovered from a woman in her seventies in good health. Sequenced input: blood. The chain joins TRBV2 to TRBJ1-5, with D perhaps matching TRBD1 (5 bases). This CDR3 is CASWWDLYSNQPQHF. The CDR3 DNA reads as TGTGCCAGCTGGTGGGACTTATATAGCAATCAGCCCCAGCATTTT.